These T cell receptor beta chains were read from a single sample in a study of blood T cell repertoires in COVID-19. Measured with immunoSEQ multiplex PCR; TCRdb has only the in-frame clones, and not every one. Of 200,000 or so clones detected, 84% appear once; the ten largest clones hold roughly 3%. Input material: peripheral blood. The receptor source for this set is a woman in her twenties or thirties who had recovered from COVID-19. Each CDR3 is given with its conserved first and last residue. The D gene is left open where the match is weak. Size tells how often a clone was seen (once, few, many) or the class of an expanded clone, and some rows leave it out.

14	-	TRBV15	-	TRBJ1-2	TGTGCCACCAGCAGAGATCGCCAGGACTATGGCTACACCTTC	CATSRDRQDYGYTF
15	-	TRBV27	-	TRBJ2-7	TGTGCCAGCAGGGTTTTGGGGCGGGGCGGCGGCGAGCAGTACTTC	CASRVLGRGGGEQYF
15	TRBD1	TRBV6-6	-	TRBJ2-1	TGTGCCGCCAAGTGGGGACAGGGATCCTACAATGAGCAGTTCTTC	CAAKWGQGSYNEQFF
14	TRBD2	TRBV6-5	-	TRBJ2-1	TGTGCCAGCTCATGGACTAGCGGGACGGATGAGCAGTTCTTC	CASSWTSGTDEQFF
16	-	TRBV5-1	-	TRBJ1-2	TGCGCCAGCAGCTTGGGAGCTATCCGGGCCCAGGGAGGCTACACCTTC	CASSLGAIRAQGGYTF
12	-	TRBV28	once	TRBJ2-5	TGTGCCAGCAGTTCCCTCCAAGAGACCCAGTACTTC	CASSSLQETQYF
17	TRBD2	TRBV18	-	TRBJ2-3	TGTGCCAGCTCACCTCCGGGACTAGCGAGTTTTACCGATACGCAGTATTTT	CASSPPGLASFTDTQYF
14	TRBD2	TRBV6-5	-	TRBJ2-1	TGTGCCAGCGAGGCGGGAGGGGGCTACAATGAGCAGTTCTTC	CASEAGGGYNEQFF
15	-	TRBV2	-	TRBJ1-5	TGTGCCAGCCTTTCGAGCTCCGTGGGCAATCAGCCCCAGCATTTT	CASLSSSVGNQPQHF
14	-	TRBV29-1	-	TRBJ2-1	TGCAGCGTGCCACTAGCTCCATATCACAATGAGCAGTTCTTC	CSVPLAPYHNEQFF
14	-	TRBV28	-	TRBJ2-3	TGTGCCAGTTATGAAGGGGGACGGTCAGATACGCAGTATTTT	CASYEGGRSDTQYF
14	TRBD2	TRBV29-1	-	TRBJ2-7	TGCAGCGTTGTGGCTAGCGGGGCGGGCTACGAGCAGTACTTC	CSVVASGAGYEQYF
12	-	TRBV28	-	TRBJ1-2	TGTGCCAGCACTCACAGGCCTTATGGCTACACCTTC	CASTHRPYGYTF
15	-	TRBV28	-	TRBJ2-7	TGTGCCAGCAGTGGCCCCTCTCAGGGTCCCTACGAGCAGTACTTC	CASSGPSQGPYEQYF
16	TRBD1	TRBV18	-	TRBJ2-5	TGTGCCAGCTCACCGAGTGACAGGGGCCCCGGGGAGACCCAGTACTTC	CASSPSDRGPGETQYF
15	-	TRBV29-1	once	TRBJ2-3	TGCAGCGTTGAATCACCCAGGCGGGAAAAGGATACGCAGTATTTT	CSVESPRREKDTQYF
15	TRBD1	TRBV3-1/TRBV3-2	-	TRBJ1-4	TGTGCCAGCAGCCAAGGGACAGGGTTAAATGAAAAACTGTTTTTT	CASSQGTGLNEKLFF
17	TRBD2	TRBV2	-	TRBJ2-1	TGTGCCAGCAGCCCCGCCCTAGCGGGAGTGTCCTACAATGAGCAGTTCTTC	CASSPALAGVSYNEQFF
14	-	TRBV6-5	-	TRBJ2-7	TGTGCCAGCAGTTCCCCGAGGTCATCCTACGAGCAGTACTTC	CASSSPRSSYEQYF
16	TRBD1	TRBV3-1/TRBV3-2	-	TRBJ1-2	TGTGCCAGCAGCCGACATACGGACAGGACTAACTATGGCTACACCTTC	CASSRHTDRTNYGYTF
16	-	TRBV7-9	few	TRBJ2-2	TGTGCCAGCAGCTTAGCGCGTTCAGGATTGTTAGAACGGCTGTTTTTT	CASSLARSGLLERLFF
15	-	TRBV4-1	-	TRBJ1-1	TGCGCCAGCAGCCAAGCCCAGGGCGCGAACACTGAAGCTTTCTTT	CASSQAQGANTEAFF
14	-	TRBV28	few	TRBJ1-3	TGTGCCAGCAGTTTAACGGGGGGCGGAAACACCATATATTTT	CASSLTGGGNTIYF